This passage covers 12 T cell receptor beta chains from one sample sequenced in a study of blood T cell repertoires in COVID-19. Using immunoSEQ multiplex PCR, the repertoire was profiled, and TCRdb retains in-frame clones only, with some absent. The profile shows a few hundred thousand clones, just under 90% of them singletons. Sequencing input: PBMCs or T cells enriched from blood (not recorded which). The receptors originated from a woman between 50 and 59 years old who had recovered from COVID-19.

J is TRBJ1-6 and V is TRBV5-4; the match to TRBD1 covers 9 bases. The CDR3 spans 14 residues. Trimming removed 3 bases from V and 10 bases from J; junction bases left unmatched: 5. CDR1 is SGHNT, CDR2 YYREEE, per germline (reference sequence). DNA for the CDR3: TGTGCCAGCAGCTGGGACAGGGTGAGGTCACCCCTCCACTTT. Translated, it gives CASSWDRVRSPLHF.

The J gene is TRBJ2-1, the V gene TRBV27; 12 bases fit TRBD2. The CDR3 sequence is 17 residues long. Germline loops: CDR1 MNHEY, CDR2 SMNVEV (reference sequence). V was clipped by 5 bases and J by 7 bases; unmatched bases: 12. Here the CDR3 DNA reads TGTGCCAGCAGTCGCCCTGTTGCTAGCGGGGGGGGTAATGAGCAGTTCTTC. Translating gives CASSRPVASGGGNEQFF.

This clone was seen a single time. V gene TRBV5-4 combines with J gene TRBJ2-3, with D perhaps matching TRBD1 (5 bases). V lost 5 bases and J lost 5, with 12 bases in between. The CDR3 is 13 residues long. The V gene's germline CDR1 is SGHNT and CDR2 YYREEE (reference sequence). The CDR3 bases are TGTGCCAGCAGGGGGCAGGGTGAAGATACGCAGTATTTT. Translated, it gives CASRGQGEDTQYF.

This clone was detected only once. The rearrangement joins TRBV3-1 (or the pseudogene TRBV3-2) to TRBJ1-1, with D possibly TRBD1 on 6 matching bases. Germline V lookup: CDR1 LGHDT, CDR2 YNNKEL (reference sequence). CDR3 length equals 13 residues. The V end was cut by 1 base, the J end by 10 bases, with 13 bases between. The CDR3 DNA reads as TGTGCCAGCAGCCAAGCCTGGCGAGGGGGAGCTTTCTTT. It encodes CASSQAWRGGAFF.

The genes are TRBV5-6 and TRBJ1-5; tentative D call: TRBD1 (6 bases). CDR1 is SGHDT, CDR2 YYEEEE, per germline. Between the trimmed V and J ends, which lost 1 base and 4 bases, there was a span of 9 bases. This CDR3 spans 14 amino acids. The CDR3 DNA is TGTGCCAGCAGCTTGAGGGGACAAAATCAGCCCCAGCATTTT. This codes for CASSLRGQNQPQHF. The whole variable domain, remainder taken from reference TRBV5-6 and TRBJ1-5, is DAGVTQSPTHLIKTRGQQVTLRCSPKSGHDTVSWYQQALGQGPQFIFQYYEEEERQRGNFPDRFSGHQFPNYSSELNVNALLLGDSALYLCASSLRGQNQPQHFGDGTRLSIL.

V gene TRBV18 combines with J gene TRBJ1-2, with 8 bases identical to TRBD1. The CDR3 runs to 14 residues. V gave up 9 bases and J gave up 7 bases; unmatched junction bases: 13. Germline loops: CDR1 KGHSH, CDR2 LQKENI. CDR3 bases: TGTGCCAGTCGACGCGAAGGGACAGGTGGTGGCTACACCTTC. It translates to CASRREGTGGGYTF.

This chain connects TRBV24-1 to TRBJ1-2; possibly TRBD1 for D (5 bases). Trimming pared 1 base from V and 6 bases from J, leaving 5 bases between. The CDR3 extends over 12 amino acids. Germline CDR1 is KGHDR and CDR2 is SFDVKD. The CDR3 region has the DNA TGTGCCACCAGTGATTTAGGGGATGGCTACACCTTC. Translation: CATSDLGDGYTF.

The V call is TRBV28, the J call TRBJ1-1; D is unclear. Germline V gene data show CDR1 as MDHEN and CDR2 as SYDVKM. Between the trimmed V and J ends, which lost 5 bases and 3 bases, there was a span of 19 bases. The length of the CDR3 is 16 residues. The CDR3 loop reads CASSPGPGFWDTEAFF. The CDR3 DNA follows: TGTGCCAGCAGTCCCGGGCCGGGGTTTTGGGACACTGAAGCTTTCTTT.

The chain joins TRBV6-5 to TRBJ2-7; 7 nucleotides match TRBD1. Germline V lookup: CDR1 MNHEY, CDR2 SVGAGI. J was trimmed by 0 bases and V by 0 bases; bases with no gene match: 2. CDR3 length equals 15 residues. This chain's CDR3 is CASSYSWDSSYEQYF. CDR3 in DNA: TGTGCCAGCAGTTACTCATGGGACAGCTCCTACGAGCAGTACTTC.

This clone has just one count. The V and J genes are TRBV6-5 and TRBJ1-2, with a tentative D call TRBD1 (5 bases). Germline CDR1 MNHEY, CDR2 SVGAGI. This CDR3 is 14 amino acids long. V was trimmed by 2 bases and J by 1 base, leaving 8 bases between them. The CDR3 loop reads CASSYATVNYGYTF. The DNA of the CDR3 is TGTGCCAGCAGTTACGCGACAGTTAACTATGGCTACACCTTC.

The chain employs TRBV4-2 and TRBJ2-7; tentatively, D is TRBD2 (5 bases). The germline gives CDR1 LGHNA, CDR2 YNFKEQ. The CDR3 length is 14 residues. Trimming left V 0 bases short and J 2 bases short, with 8 bases between. CDR3 amino acids: CASSQELGAYEQYF. The CDR3 nucleotides read TGTGCCAGCAGCCAAGAGTTGGGAGCCTACGAGCAGTACTTC.

The rearrangement uses TRBV29-1 and TRBJ1-2; TRBD1 matches 10 bases. The J segment lost 4 bases and the V segment lost 3 bases, leaving 8 bases of the junction unmatched. Germline-derived CDR1 and CDR2 are SQVTM and ANQGSEA. This CDR3 spans 15 amino acids. The CDR3 loop is CSVDRGTGDAYGYTF. In nucleotides, the CDR3 is TGCAGCGTTGATCGGGGGACAGGGGATGCCTATGGCTACACCTTC.